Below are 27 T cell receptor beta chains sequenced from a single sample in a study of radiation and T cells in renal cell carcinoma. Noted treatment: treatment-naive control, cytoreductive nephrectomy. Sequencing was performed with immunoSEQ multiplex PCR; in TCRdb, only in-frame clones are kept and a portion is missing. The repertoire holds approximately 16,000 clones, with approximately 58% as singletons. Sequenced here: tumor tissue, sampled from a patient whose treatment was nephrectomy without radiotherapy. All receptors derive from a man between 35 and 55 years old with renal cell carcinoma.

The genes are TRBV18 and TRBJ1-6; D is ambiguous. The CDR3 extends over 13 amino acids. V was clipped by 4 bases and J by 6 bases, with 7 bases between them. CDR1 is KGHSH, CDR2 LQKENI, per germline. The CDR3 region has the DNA TGTGCCAGCTCACGGGCACGTAATTCACCCCTCCACTTT. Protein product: CASSRARNSPLHF.

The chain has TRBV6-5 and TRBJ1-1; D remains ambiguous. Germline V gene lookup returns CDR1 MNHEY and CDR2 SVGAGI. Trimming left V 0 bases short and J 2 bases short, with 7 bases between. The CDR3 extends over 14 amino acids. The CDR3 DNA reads TGTGCCAGCAGTTACTCGACCAGAAACACTGAAGCTTTCTTT. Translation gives CASSYSTRNTEAFF.

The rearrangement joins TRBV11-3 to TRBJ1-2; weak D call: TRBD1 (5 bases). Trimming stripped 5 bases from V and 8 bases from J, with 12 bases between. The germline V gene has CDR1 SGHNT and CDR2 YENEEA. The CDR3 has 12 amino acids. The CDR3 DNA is TGTGCCAGCAGCCCCGGGGGTTGGGGCTACACCTTC. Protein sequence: CASSPGGWGYTF.

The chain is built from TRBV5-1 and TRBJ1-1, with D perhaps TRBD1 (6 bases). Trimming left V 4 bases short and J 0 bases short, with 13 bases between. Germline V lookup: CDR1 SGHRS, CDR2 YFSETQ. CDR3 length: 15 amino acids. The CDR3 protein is CASSQGQPMNTEAFF. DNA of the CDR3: TGCGCCAGCAGCCAAGGACAGCCCATGAACACTGAAGCTTTCTTT.

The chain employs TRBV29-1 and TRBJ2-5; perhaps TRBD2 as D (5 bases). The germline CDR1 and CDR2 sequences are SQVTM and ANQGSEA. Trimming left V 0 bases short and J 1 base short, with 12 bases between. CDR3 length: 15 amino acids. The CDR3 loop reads CSVEEPPGFQETQYF. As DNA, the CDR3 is TGCAGCGTTGAAGAGCCCCCGGGGTTCCAAGAGACCCAGTACTTC. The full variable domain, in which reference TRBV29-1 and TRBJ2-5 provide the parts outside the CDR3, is SAVISQKPSRDICQRGTSLTIQCQVDSQVTMMFWYRQQPGQSLTLIATANQGSEATYESGFVIDKFPISRPNLTFSTLTVSNMSPEDSSIYLCSVEEPPGFQETQYFGPGTRLLVL.

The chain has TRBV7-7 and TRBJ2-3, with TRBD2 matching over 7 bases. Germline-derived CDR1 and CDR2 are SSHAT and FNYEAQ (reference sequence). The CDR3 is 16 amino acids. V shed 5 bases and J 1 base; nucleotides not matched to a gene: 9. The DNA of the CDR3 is TGTGCCAGCAGCCCCCAAGCGGGGCTCGGCACAGATACGCAGTATTTT. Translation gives CASSPQAGLGTDTQYF.

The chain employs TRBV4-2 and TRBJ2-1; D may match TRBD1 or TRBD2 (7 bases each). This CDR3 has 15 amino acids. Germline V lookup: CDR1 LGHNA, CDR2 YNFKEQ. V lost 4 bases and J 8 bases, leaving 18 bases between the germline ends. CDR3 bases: TGTGCCAGCAGCCTGCAGGGGGGGGGCCCCTATGAGCAGTTCTTC. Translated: CASSLQGGGPYEQFF.

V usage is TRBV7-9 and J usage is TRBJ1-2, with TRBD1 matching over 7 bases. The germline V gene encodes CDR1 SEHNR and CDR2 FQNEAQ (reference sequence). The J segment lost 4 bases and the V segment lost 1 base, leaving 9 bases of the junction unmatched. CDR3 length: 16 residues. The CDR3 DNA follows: TGTGCCAGCAGCTTAGATAAGACAGGGACTGGCTATGGCTACACCTTC. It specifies CASSLDKTGTGYGYTF.

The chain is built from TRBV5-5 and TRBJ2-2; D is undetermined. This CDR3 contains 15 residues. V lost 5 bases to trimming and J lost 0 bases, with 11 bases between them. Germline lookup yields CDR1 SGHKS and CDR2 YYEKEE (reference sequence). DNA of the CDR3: TGTGCCAGCAGTCCAACCACCGCGAACACCGGGGAGCTGTTTTTT. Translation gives CASSPTTANTGELFF.

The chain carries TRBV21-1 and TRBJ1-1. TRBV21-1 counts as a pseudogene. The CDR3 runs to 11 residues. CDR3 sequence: CASPWGEWAFF. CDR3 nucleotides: TGTGCCAGCCCTTGGGGGGAATGGGCTTTCTTT.

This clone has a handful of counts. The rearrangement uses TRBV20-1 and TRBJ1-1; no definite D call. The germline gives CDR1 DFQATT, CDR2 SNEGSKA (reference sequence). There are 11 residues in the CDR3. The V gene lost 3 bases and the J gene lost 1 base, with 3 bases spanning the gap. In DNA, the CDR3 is TGCAGTGCTAGGCCGAACACTGAAGCTTTCTTT. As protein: CSARPNTEAFF.

CDR3 residues: CASSVAQTNYGYTF. DNA for the CDR3: TGTGCCAGCAGCGTAGCACAGACCAACTATGGCTACACCTTC. This rearrangement joins TRBV9 to TRBJ1-2; D gene uncertain. Deletions cut 0 bases from V and 2 bases from J, with 8 bases between. Per the germline V gene, CDR1 is SGDLS and CDR2 is YYNGEE. This CDR3 has 14 amino acids.

CDR3 nucleotide sequence: TGTGCCAGCACTGACACGATGGGGCGCACAGATACGCAGTATTTT. This codes for CASTDTMGRTDTQYF. The chain recombines TRBV2 with TRBJ2-3; the D gene is possibly TRBD1 (5 bases). V lost 7 bases and J 1 base, leaving 15 bases between the germline ends. Germline V gene sequence: CDR1 SNHLY, CDR2 FYNNEI. The CDR3 totals 15 residues. The full variable domain, its missing parts supplied by reference TRBV2 and TRBJ2-3, is EPEVTQTPSHQVTQMGQEVILRCVPISNHLYFYWYRQILGQKVEFLVSFYNNEISEKSEIFDDQFSVERPDGSNFTLKIRSTKLEDSAMYFCASTDTMGRTDTQYFGPGTRLTVL.

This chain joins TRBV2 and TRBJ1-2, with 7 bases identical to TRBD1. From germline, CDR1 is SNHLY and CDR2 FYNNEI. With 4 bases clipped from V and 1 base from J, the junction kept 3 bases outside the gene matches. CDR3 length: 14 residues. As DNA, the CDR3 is TGTGCCAGCAGTGTGGCAGGGGGTAACTATGGCTACACCTTC. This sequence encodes CASSVAGGNYGYTF.

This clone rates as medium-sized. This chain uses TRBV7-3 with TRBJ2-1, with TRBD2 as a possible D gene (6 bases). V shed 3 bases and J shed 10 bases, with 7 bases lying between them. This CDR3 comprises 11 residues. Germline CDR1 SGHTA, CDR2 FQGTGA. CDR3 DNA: TGTGCCAGCAGCTTCGGACTAGAGCAGTTCTTC. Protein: CASSFGLEQFF.

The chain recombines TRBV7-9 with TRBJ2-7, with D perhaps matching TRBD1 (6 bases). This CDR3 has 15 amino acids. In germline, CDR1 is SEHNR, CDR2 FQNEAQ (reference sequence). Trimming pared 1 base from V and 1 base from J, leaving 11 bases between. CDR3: CASSLGEGGSYEQYF. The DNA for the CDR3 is TGTGCCAGCAGCTTAGGGGAAGGGGGATCCTACGAGCAGTACTTC.

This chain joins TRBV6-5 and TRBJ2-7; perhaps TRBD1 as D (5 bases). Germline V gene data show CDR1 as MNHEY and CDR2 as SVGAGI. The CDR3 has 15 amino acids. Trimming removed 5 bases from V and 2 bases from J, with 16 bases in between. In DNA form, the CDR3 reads TGTGCCAGCAGTCCGACCAGACAGAGACCCTACGAGCAGTACTTC. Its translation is CASSPTRQRPYEQYF.

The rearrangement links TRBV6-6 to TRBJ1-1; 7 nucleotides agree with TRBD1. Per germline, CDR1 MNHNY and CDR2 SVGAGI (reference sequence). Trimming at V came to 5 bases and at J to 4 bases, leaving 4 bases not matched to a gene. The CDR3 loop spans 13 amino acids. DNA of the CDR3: TGTGCCAGCAGTGCACAGGGGAGCACTGAAGCTTTCTTT. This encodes CASSAQGSTEAFF.

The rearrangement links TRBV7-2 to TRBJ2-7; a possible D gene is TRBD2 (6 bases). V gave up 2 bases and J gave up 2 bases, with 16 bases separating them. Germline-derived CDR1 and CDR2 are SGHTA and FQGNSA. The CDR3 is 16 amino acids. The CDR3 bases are TGTGCCAGCAGCTTAAAAGTCGGGGGAGTGGCCTACGAGCAGTACTTC. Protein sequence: CASSLKVGGVAYEQYF.

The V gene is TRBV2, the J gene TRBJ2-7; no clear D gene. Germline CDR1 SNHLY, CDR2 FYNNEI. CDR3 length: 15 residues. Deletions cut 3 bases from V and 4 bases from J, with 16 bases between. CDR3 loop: CASSESPGIVYEQYF. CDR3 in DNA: TGTGCCAGCAGTGAGTCCCCGGGTATAGTATACGAGCAGTACTTC.

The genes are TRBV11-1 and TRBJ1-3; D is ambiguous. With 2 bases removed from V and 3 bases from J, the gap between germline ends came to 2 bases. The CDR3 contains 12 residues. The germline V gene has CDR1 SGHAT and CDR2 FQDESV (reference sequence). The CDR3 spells CASSLSGNTIYF. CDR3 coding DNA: TGTGCCAGCAGCTTAAGTGGAAACACCATATATTTT.

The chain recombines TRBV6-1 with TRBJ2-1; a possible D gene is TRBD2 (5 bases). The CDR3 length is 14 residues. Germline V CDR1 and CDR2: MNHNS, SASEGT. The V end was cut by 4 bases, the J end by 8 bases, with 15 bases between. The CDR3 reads CASSAGRERDEQFF. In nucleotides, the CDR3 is TGTGCCAGCAGTGCCGGACGGGAAAGAGATGAGCAGTTCTTC.

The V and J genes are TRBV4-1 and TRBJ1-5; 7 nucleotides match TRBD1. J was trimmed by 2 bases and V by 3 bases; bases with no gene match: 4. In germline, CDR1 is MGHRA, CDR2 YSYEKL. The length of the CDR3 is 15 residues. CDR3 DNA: TGCGCCAGCAGCCAGCCCGACAGGGGCAATCAGCCCCAGCATTTT. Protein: CASSQPDRGNQPQHF.

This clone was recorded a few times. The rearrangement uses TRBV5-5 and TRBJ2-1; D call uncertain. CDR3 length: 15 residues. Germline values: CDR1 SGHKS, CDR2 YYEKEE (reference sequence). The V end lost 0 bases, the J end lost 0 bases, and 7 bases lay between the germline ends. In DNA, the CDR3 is TGTGCCAGCAGCTTGGACATCAGCTCCTACAATGAGCAGTTCTTC. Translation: CASSLDISSYNEQFF.

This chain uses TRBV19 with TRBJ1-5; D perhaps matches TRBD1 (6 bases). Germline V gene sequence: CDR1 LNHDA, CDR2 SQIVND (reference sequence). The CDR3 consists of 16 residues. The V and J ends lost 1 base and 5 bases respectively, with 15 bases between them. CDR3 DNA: TGTGCCAGTAGTATAGGAGGAGCAGGGGTAGATCAGCCCCAGCATTTT. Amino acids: CASSIGGAGVDQPQHF.

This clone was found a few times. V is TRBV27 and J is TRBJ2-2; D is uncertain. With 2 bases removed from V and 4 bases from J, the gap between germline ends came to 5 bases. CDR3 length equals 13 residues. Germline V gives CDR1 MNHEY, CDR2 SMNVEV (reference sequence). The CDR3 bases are TGTGCCAGCAGTTTACGCGGCACCGGGGAGCTGTTTTTT. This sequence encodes CASSLRGTGELFF.

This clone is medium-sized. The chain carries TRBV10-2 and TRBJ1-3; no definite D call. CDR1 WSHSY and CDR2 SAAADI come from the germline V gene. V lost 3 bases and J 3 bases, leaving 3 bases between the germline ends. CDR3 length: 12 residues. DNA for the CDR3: TGCGCCAGCAGTGATGGTGGAAACACCATATATTTT. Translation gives CASSDGGNTIYF.